Listed below are T cell receptor beta chains from one sample, sequenced in a study of T-cell memory formation after mild COVID-19. TCRdb ran MiXCR on the 5' RACE reads and lists one entry per CDR3 protein. Of around 370,000 distinct CDR3 sequences in the sample, around 20% are singletons; the top ten hold roughly an eighth. Sequencing was done on a sample of PBMCs or a T cell subset sorted from them (not recorded which). These receptors were obtained from an adult woman who had mild COVID-19 (a few samples of this study predate the infection). Cell type and time point are not known. Both conserved end residues are part of each CDR3. D genes are given only for firm matches. Clone size appears in some rows only: once, few, many, or a class for an expanded clone.

V	J	D	size	DNA	CDR3
TRBV5-1	TRBJ2-1	TRBD2	many	TGCGCCAGCAGCCGGGACTATAACAATGAGCAGTTCTTC	CASSRDYNNEQFF
TRBV18	TRBJ2-5	-	-	TGTGCCAGCTCTCGGACGGACCAAGAGACCCAGTACTTC	CASSRTDQETQYF
TRBV4-2	TRBJ2-1	-	-	TGTGCCAGCAGCCAAGGAGATGGGGCTGGTTCTAGCGATGAGCAGTTCTTC	CASSQGDGAGSSDEQFF
TRBV11-2	TRBJ2-5	-	few	TGTGCCAGCAACCCTCGGGGGTACGGTGAGACCCAGTACTTC	CASNPRGYGETQYF
TRBV7-9	TRBJ2-1	-	few	TGTGCCAGCAGCCAGGGACGGGGCGGGCGAAATGAGCAGTTCTTC	CASSQGRGGRNEQFF
TRBV4-3	TRBJ2-2	-	few	TGCGCCAGCAGCCAAGATCGGTTAGCGGCGAACACCGGGGAGCTGTTTTTT	CASSQDRLAANTGELFF
TRBV4-1	TRBJ1-2	-	-	TGCGCCAGCAGCCTAAATGCAGGGTTGAGCTATGGCTACACCTTC	CASSLNAGLSYGYTF
TRBV10-3	TRBJ2-2	-	-	TGTGCCATCAGGGACGGAAGGAGCGGGGAGCTGTTTTTT	CAIRDGRSGELFF
TRBV18	TRBJ2-1	TRBD1	-	TGTGCCAGCTCTCACGATCGGACAGGGGATCACAATGAGCAGTTCTTC	CASSHDRTGDHNEQFF
TRBV15	TRBJ1-3	-	-	TGTGCCACCAGCAGAGACGCAGGGAGCTCTGGAAACACCATATATTTT	CATSRDAGSSGNTIYF
TRBV11-1	TRBJ1-1	-	few	TGTGCCAGCAGCTTAGCGTTCCAGGGAAGCACTGAAGCTTTCTTT	CASSLAFQGSTEAFF
TRBV2	TRBJ1-1	-	-	TGTGCCAGCAGTGAACAGGTGAACACTGAAGCTTTCTTT	CASSEQVNTEAFF
TRBV20-1	TRBJ1-5	-	-	TGCAGTGCTAGAGCGGGAGGGACGAAGCCCCAGCATTTT	CSARAGGTKPQHF
TRBV20-1	TRBJ2-7	TRBD2	many	TGCAGGGCTAGCGGGGCGACGCCCTACGAGCAGTACTTC	CRASGATPYEQYF
TRBV9	TRBJ2-7	TRBD2	-	TGTGCCAGCAGCGTAGGGGGGGGACGTAGCTACGAGCAGTACTTC	CASSVGGGRSYEQYF
TRBV6-6	TRBJ2-3	TRBD2	-	TGTGCCAGCAGCTCTACTAGCGGGAGATTCACAGATACGCAGTATTTT	CASSSTSGRFTDTQYF
TRBV25-1	TRBJ2-3	-	-	TGTGCCAGCAGTGAATATGGAACCGGGAAAGATACGCAGTATTTT	CASSEYGTGKDTQYF
TRBV15	TRBJ2-3	TRBD2	-	TGTGCCACCAGCAGTGGGGCGGGGGGAGTTACAGATACGCAGTATTTT	CATSSGAGGVTDTQYF
TRBV12-3/TRBV12-4	TRBJ2-7	-	few	TGTGCCAGCAGCCCACCCCCCCTAGCGCAGGAGCAGTACTTC	CASSPPPLAQEQYF
TRBV11-2	TRBJ2-1	-	-	TGTGCCAGCAGCTTACGAGCGGGCGGCAATGAGCAGTTCTTC	CASSLRAGGNEQFF
TRBV3-1	TRBJ1-2	-	few	TGTGCCAGCAGCCGCATAGGACAGAACTATGGCTACACCTTC	CASSRIGQNYGYTF
TRBV18	TRBJ2-7	-	-	TGTGCCAGCTCACCACCTCGGCCGGCTGGTGAGCAGTACTTC	CASSPPRPAGEQYF
TRBV25-1	TRBJ2-3	-	-	TGTGCCAGCAGTGAAAACTCCCTCACAGATACGCAGTATTTT	CASSENSLTDTQYF